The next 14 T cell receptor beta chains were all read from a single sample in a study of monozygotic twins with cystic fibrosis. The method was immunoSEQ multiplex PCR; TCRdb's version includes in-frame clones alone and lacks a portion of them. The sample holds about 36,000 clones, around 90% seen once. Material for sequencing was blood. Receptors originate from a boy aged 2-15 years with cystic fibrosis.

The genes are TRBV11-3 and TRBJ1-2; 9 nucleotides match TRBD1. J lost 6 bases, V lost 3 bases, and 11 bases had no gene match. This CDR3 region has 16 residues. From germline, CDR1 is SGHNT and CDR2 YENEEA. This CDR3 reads CASSFVRTGARDGYTF. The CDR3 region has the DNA TGTGCCAGCAGCTTTGTCAGGACAGGGGCACGGGATGGCTACACCTTC.

CDR3 nucleotide sequence: TGTGCCAGCAGCCCCCGGGACAGGGGGCTGTACGAGCAGTACTTC. Translating it yields CASSPRDRGLYEQYF. The chain carries TRBV7-9 and TRBJ2-7; TRBD1 matches 12 bases. Germline V CDR1 and CDR2: SEHNR, FQNEAQ (reference sequence). The CDR3 runs to 15 residues. Trimming removed 5 bases from V and 4 bases from J; junction bases left unmatched: 6.

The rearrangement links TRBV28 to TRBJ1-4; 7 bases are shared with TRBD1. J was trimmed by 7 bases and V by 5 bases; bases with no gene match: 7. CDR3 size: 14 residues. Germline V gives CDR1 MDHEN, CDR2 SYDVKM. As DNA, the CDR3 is TGTGCCAGCAGTCCACAGGGGAGGAGTGAAAAACTGTTTTTT. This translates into CASSPQGRSEKLFF.

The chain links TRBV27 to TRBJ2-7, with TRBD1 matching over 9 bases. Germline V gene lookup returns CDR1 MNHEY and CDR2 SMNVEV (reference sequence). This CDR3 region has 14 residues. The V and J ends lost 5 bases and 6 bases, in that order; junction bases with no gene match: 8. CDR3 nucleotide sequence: TGTGCCAGCAGTACCTCCGGGACAGGGCGCGAGCAGTACTTC. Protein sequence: CASSTSGTGREQYF.

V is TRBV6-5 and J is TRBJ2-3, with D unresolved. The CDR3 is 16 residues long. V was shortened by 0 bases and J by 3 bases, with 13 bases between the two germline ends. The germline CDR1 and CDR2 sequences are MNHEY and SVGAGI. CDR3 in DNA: TGTGCCAGCAGTTACTCGAGAGATGGTGGAACAGATACGCAGTATTTT. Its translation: CASSYSRDGGTDTQYF.

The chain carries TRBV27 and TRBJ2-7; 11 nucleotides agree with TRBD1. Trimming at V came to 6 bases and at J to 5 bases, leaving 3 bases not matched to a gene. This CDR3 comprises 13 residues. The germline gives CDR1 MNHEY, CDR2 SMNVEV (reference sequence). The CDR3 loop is CASRGTGGDEQYF. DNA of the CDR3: TGTGCCAGCAGGGGGACAGGGGGTGACGAGCAGTACTTC.

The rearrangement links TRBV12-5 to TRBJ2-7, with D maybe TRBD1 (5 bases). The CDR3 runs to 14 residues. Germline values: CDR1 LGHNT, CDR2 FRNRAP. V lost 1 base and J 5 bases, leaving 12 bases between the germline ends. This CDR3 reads CASGLEQGTHEQYF. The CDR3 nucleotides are TGTGCTAGTGGTTTGGAGCAGGGTACCCACGAGCAGTACTTC.

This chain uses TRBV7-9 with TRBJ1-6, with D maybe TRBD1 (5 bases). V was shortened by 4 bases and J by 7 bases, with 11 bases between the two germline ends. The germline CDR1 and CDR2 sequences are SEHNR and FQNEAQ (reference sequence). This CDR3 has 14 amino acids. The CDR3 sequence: CASSSRGDNSPLHF. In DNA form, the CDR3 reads TGTGCCAGCAGCTCTAGAGGGGACAATTCACCCCTCCACTTT.

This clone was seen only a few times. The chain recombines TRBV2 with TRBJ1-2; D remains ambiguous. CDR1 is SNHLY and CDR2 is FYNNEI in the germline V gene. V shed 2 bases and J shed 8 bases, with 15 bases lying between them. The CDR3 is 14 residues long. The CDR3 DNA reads TGTGCCAGCAGTGAAATCGGGCACCCGGAGGGCTACACCTTC. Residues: CASSEIGHPEGYTF.

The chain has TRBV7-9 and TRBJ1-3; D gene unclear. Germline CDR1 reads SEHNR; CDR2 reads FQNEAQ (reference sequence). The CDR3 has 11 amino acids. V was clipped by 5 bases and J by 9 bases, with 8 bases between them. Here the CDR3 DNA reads TGTGCCAGCAGCCTTAATCGCACCATATATTTT. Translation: CASSLNRTIYF.

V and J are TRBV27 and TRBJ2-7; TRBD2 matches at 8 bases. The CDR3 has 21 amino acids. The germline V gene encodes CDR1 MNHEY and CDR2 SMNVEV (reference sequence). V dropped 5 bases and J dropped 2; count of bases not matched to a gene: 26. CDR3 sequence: CASSLRAYAPSGSGDPYEQYF. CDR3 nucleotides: TGTGCCAGCAGTCTAAGAGCTTATGCCCCCTCTGGTAGCGGGGACCCCTACGAGCAGTACTTC.

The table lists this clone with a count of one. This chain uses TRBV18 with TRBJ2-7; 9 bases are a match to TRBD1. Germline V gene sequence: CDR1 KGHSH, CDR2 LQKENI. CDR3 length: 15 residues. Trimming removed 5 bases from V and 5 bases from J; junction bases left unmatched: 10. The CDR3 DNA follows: TGTGCCAGCTCAATCCGGGACAGGGTGATCCACGAGCAGTACTTC. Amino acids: CASSIRDRVIHEQYF.

This CDR3 is CASSTGVGQPQHF. CDR3 in DNA: TGTGCCAGCAGCACAGGGGTAGGTCAGCCCCAGCATTTT. This rearrangement joins TRBV27 to TRBJ1-5, with 7 positions matching TRBD1. The CDR3 consists of 13 residues. Germline V lookup: CDR1 MNHEY, CDR2 SMNVEV (reference sequence). The trim removed 6 bases at V and 6 bases at J, leaving 5 bases unmatched.

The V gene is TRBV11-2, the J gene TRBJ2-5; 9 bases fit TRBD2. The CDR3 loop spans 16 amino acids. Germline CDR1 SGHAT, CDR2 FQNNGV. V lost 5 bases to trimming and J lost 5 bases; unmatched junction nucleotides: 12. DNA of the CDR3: TGTGCCAGCAGCACCCCGGGCGGGGGGGCCGGTGAGACCCAGTACTTC. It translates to CASSTPGGGAGETQYF.